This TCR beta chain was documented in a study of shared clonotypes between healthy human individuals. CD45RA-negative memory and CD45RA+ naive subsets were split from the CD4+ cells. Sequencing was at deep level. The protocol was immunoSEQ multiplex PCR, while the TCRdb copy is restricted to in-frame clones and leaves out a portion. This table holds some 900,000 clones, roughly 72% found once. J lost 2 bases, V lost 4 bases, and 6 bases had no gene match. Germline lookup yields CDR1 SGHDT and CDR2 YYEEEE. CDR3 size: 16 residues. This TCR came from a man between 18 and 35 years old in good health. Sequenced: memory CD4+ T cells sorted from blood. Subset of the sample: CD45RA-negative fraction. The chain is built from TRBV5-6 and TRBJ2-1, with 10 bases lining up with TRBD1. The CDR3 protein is CASSLLGTGAYNEQFF. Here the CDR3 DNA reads TGTGCCAGCAGCCTCCTGGGGACAGGGGCCTACAATGAGCAGTTCTTC. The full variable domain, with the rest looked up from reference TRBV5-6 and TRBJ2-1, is DAGVTQSPTHLIKTRGQQVTLRCSPKSGHDTVSWYQQALGQGPQFIFQYYEEEERQRGNFPDRFSGHQFPNYSSELNVNALLLGDSALYLCASSLLGTGAYNEQFFGPGTRLTVL.